These 20 T cell receptor beta chains originate from one sample sequenced in a study of cytomegalovirus exposure and HLA in healthy donors. A multiplex PCR was run with 60 Vbeta primers and 13 Jbeta primers. Method: immunoSEQ multiplex PCR; TCRdb's copy keeps in-frame clones and lacks some. The data show 100,000 to 150,000 clones, with approximately 80% seen just once and around 1.8% held by the top ten. Sequenced input: PBMCs. These TCRs come from a man aged 50-59 years in good health and CMV-seronegative.

This clone was seen only once. The genes are TRBV11-3 and TRBJ2-3, with 8 bases aligning to TRBD2. The ends lost 0 bases at V and 6 bases at J; junction bases unmatched: 2. Looked up from germline, CDR1 is SGHNT and CDR2 is YENEEA. The CDR3 consists of 14 residues. CDR3 protein: CASSLDSGADTQYF. DNA for the CDR3: TGTGCCAGCAGCTTAGATAGCGGGGCGGATACGCAGTATTTT.

V is TRBV6-1 and J is TRBJ1-6; maybe TRBD1 (5 bases). From germline, CDR1 is MNHNS and CDR2 SASEGT. Deletions cut 6 bases from V and 8 bases from J, with 14 bases between. The CDR3 loop spans 14 amino acids. CDR3 sequence reads: CASREAGTYSPLHF. CDR3 nucleotide sequence: TGTGCCAGCAGGGAGGCAGGGACTTATTCACCCCTCCACTTT.

The chain employs TRBV28 and TRBJ1-2, with 7 bases lining up with TRBD1. The germline gives CDR1 MDHEN, CDR2 SYDVKM. CDR3 length: 15 amino acids. The V and J ends lost 9 bases and 5 bases, in that order; junction bases with no gene match: 15. The CDR3 bases are TGTGCCAGTATAACAGGGGTTCCCACCACTTATGGCTACACCTTC. Amino acid sequence: CASITGVPTTYGYTF.

The chain recombines TRBV6-6 with TRBJ2-7, with D uncertain. CDR1 is MNHNY, CDR2 SVGAGI, per germline (reference sequence). Trimming pared 6 bases from V and 1 base from J, leaving 7 bases between. This CDR3 has 12 amino acids. The CDR3 sequence: CASSLESYEQYF. CDR3 bases: TGTGCCAGCAGCCTAGAATCCTACGAGCAGTACTTC.

The chain carries TRBV2 and TRBJ2-2; 16 nucleotides match TRBD2. V gave up 7 bases and J gave up 4 bases; unmatched junction bases: 6. CDR3 length: 17 amino acids. Germline V lookup: CDR1 SNHLY, CDR2 FYNNEI. CDR3 sequence reads: CASTGTSGGAGTGELFF. The CDR3 DNA is TGTGCCAGCACCGGGACTAGCGGGGGGGCGGGCACCGGGGAGCTGTTTTTT. Complete variable domain (other parts from reference TRBV2 and TRBJ2-2): EPEVTQTPSHQVTQMGQEVILRCVPISNHLYFYWYRQILGQKVEFLVSFYNNEISEKSEIFDDQFSVERPDGSNFTLKIRSTKLEDSAMYFCASTGTSGGAGTGELFFGEGSRLTVL.

The gene calls are TRBV7-2 and TRBJ2-1; 9 bases line up with TRBD2. With V trimmed by 5 bases and J by 4 bases, 12 bases remained unmatched. In germline, CDR1 is SGHTA, CDR2 FQGNSA. The CDR3 sequence is 17 residues long. The CDR3: CASSRQSASGVYNEQFF. CDR3 in DNA: TGTGCCAGCAGCAGACAGAGCGCTAGCGGGGTGTACAATGAGCAGTTCTTC.

This rearrangement joins TRBV18 to TRBJ1-2; D unresolved. The germline V and J ends were trimmed by 0 bases and 6 bases, with 17 bases remaining between them. Germline CDR1 is KGHSH and CDR2 is LQKENI. The CDR3 is made up of 16 amino acids. CDR3 DNA sequence: TGTGCCAGCTCACCACCAAATCTCAGCGGGGAAGATGGCTACACCTTC. It specifies CASSPPNLSGEDGYTF.

The chain has TRBV5-1 and TRBJ2-1; D is perhaps TRBD2 (6 bases). The CDR3 loop spans 17 amino acids. The germline gives CDR1 SGHRS, CDR2 YFSETQ. Trimming shortened V by 4 bases and J by 4 bases, and 21 bases separated the two germline ends. CDR3 loop: CASSHVMGGERYNEQFF. The CDR3 nucleotides are TGCGCCAGCAGCCACGTGATGGGGGGAGAACGGTACAATGAGCAGTTCTTC.

The chain employs TRBV29-1 and TRBJ2-7, with TRBD1 matching over 7 bases. V trimming: 6 bases; J trimming: 6 bases; junction bases outside the gene matches: 14. The CDR3 consists of 14 residues. Germline V gene lookup returns CDR1 SQVTM and CDR2 ANQGSEA. The CDR3 nucleotides read TGCAGCGTGGGAGCCGGGACAGCCGCGGGCGAGCAGTACTTC. Translation: CSVGAGTAAGEQYF.

The chain has TRBV6-1 and TRBJ2-1, with TRBD1 matching 8 bases. This CDR3 has 15 residues. V gave up 6 bases and J gave up 0 bases; unmatched junction bases: 4. Germline loops: CDR1 MNHNS, CDR2 SASEGT. Written as DNA, the CDR3 is TGTGCCAGCAGAAGGACAGGGAGCTCCTACAATGAGCAGTTCTTC. This codes for CASRRTGSSYNEQFF.

The chain uses TRBV6-1 and TRBJ1-1; the D is unclear. The CDR3 is 13 amino acids. The V end lost 1 base, the J end lost 4 bases, and 7 bases lay between the germline ends. Germline CDR1 and CDR2: MNHNS and SASEGT. In DNA form, the CDR3 reads TGTGCCAGCAGTGAAGTGGTTAGCACTGAAGCTTTCTTT. As protein: CASSEVVSTEAFF.

V and J are TRBV5-1 and TRBJ2-1; 13 bases agree with TRBD2. The CDR3 length is 18 residues. Trimming removed 4 bases from V and 3 bases from J; junction bases left unmatched: 10. The germline CDR1 and CDR2 sequences are SGHRS and YFSETQ. This CDR3 reads CASSPTPLAGGDYNEQFF. The CDR3 DNA sequence: TGCGCCAGCAGCCCAACACCACTAGCGGGGGGGGACTACAATGAGCAGTTCTTC.

V usage is TRBV25-1 and J usage is TRBJ2-1, with TRBD1 identical over 7 bases. Trimming removed 6 bases from V and 4 bases from J; junction bases left unmatched: 12. The CDR3 is 16 amino acids. Per the germline V gene, CDR1 is MGHDK and CDR2 is SYGVNS. CDR3 amino acids: CASSNEVGQKYNEQFF. The CDR3, as DNA: TGTGCCAGCAGCAACGAGGTGGGACAGAAGTACAATGAGCAGTTCTTC. The complete variable domain, with remaining parts taken from reference TRBV25-1 and TRBJ2-1, reads EADIYQTPRYLVIGTGKKITLECSQTMGHDKMYWYQQDPGMELHLIHYSYGVNSTEKGDLSSESTVSRIRTEHFPLTLESARPSHTSQYLCASSNEVGQKYNEQFFGPGTRLTVL.

The rearrangement joins TRBV5-4 to TRBJ2-7; D might be TRBD1 (6 bases). The CDR3 runs to 12 residues. Germline CDR1 reads SGHNT; CDR2 reads YYREEE (reference sequence). V dropped 4 bases and J dropped 6 bases, with 11 bases sitting between them. The CDR3 is CASSTPGVEQYF. Here the CDR3 DNA reads TGTGCCAGCAGCACCCCAGGGGTCGAGCAGTACTTC. The complete variable domain, with remaining parts taken from reference TRBV5-4 and TRBJ2-7, reads ETGVTQSPTHLIKTRGQQVTLRCSSQSGHNTVSWYQQALGQGPQFIFQYYREEENGRGNFPPRFSGLQFPNYSSELNVNALELDDSALYLCASSTPGVEQYFGPGTRLTVT.

The V gene is TRBV5-3, the J gene TRBJ1-2; D perhaps matches TRBD1 (6 bases). TRBV5-3 is known as an ORF, though its function is uncertain. V was shortened by 0 bases and J by 3 bases, with 9 bases between the two germline ends. The CDR3 has 14 amino acids. In DNA form, the CDR3 reads TGTGCCAGAAGCTTGGAACAGGGATACTATGGCTACACCTTC. Amino acids: CARSLEQGYYGYTF.

This sequence joins TRBV18 and TRBJ2-7; 8 nucleotides align to TRBD1. Germline V CDR1 and CDR2: KGHSH, LQKENI. This CDR3 comprises 15 residues. With V trimmed by 2 bases and J by 6 bases, 9 bases remained unmatched. This chain's CDR3 is CASSPSPGQGREQYF. In DNA form, the CDR3 reads TGTGCCAGCTCACCAAGTCCCGGACAGGGCCGCGAGCAGTACTTC.

The chain employs TRBV5-1 and TRBJ2-1, with 10 bases identical to TRBD1. This CDR3 comprises 15 residues. The germline CDR1 and CDR2 sequences are SGHRS and YFSETQ. V gave up 2 bases and J gave up 8 bases; unmatched junction bases: 7. CDR3 sequence: CASSLGQGEVDEQFF. The DNA of the CDR3 is TGCGCCAGCAGCTTAGGACAGGGGGAAGTGGATGAGCAGTTCTTC.

V and J are TRBV5-1 and TRBJ1-1, with D unresolved. Germline values: CDR1 SGHRS, CDR2 YFSETQ. V shed 1 base and J shed 0 bases, with 13 bases lying between them. This CDR3 is built from 16 residues. In DNA, the CDR3 is TGCGCCAGCAGCTTGACCGGGTCCGCTATGAACACTGAAGCTTTCTTT. It encodes CASSLTGSAMNTEAFF.

The CDR3 sequence is CASSADREVFGYTF. CDR3 nucleotide sequence: TGTGCCAGCAGCGCCGACAGGGAAGTATTTGGCTACACCTTC. The V and J genes are TRBV7-9 and TRBJ1-2; 7 nucleotides line up with TRBD1. The V and J ends lost 5 bases and 7 bases, in that order; junction bases with no gene match: 10. The CDR3 covers 14 residues. CDR1 and CDR2 (germline): SEHNR, FQNEAQ (reference sequence).

The chain joins TRBV5-4 to TRBJ2-1; D remains unclear. V dropped 0 bases and J dropped 6 bases, with 13 bases sitting between them. The germline gives CDR1 SGHNT, CDR2 YYREEE (reference sequence). The CDR3 totals 15 residues. CDR3 loop: CASSLGSTASNEQFF. The DNA for the CDR3 is TGTGCCAGCAGCTTGGGGAGTACTGCCTCCAATGAGCAGTTCTTC. The whole variable domain, remainder taken from reference TRBV5-4 and TRBJ2-1, is ETGVTQSPTHLIKTRGQQVTLRCSSQSGHNTVSWYQQALGQGPQFIFQYYREEENGRGNFPPRFSGLQFPNYSSELNVNALELDDSALYLCASSLGSTASNEQFFGPGTRLTVL.